This is a list of T cell receptor beta chains from one sample in a study of T cell repertoires in cytomegalovirus infection. TCRdb called the reads again in MiXCR, with one record for every CDR3 protein. The sample has around 260,000 distinct CDR3 sequences; around 8.7% are singletons. Material: PBMCs. The source is a human donor in good health (CMV status not recorded). Some clones in this sample may be carry-over from other donors' samples. Each CDR3 is given without its conserved first and last residue.

cdr3_length j_call v_call cdr3_aa
13 TRBJ2-5 TRBV7-2 ASSLDSEAWETQY
11 TRBJ1-1 TRBV12-3/TRBV12-4 ASSLYQGAEAF
12 TRBJ1-6 TRBV9 ASSPDGVNSPLH
14 TRBJ2-7 TRBV12-3/TRBV12-4 ASSTGTSGRDWEQY
13 TRBJ2-7 TRBV7-6 ASSLSGGHSYEQY
10 TRBJ2-2 TRBV7-2 ASTKKAGELF
13 TRBJ2-3 TRBV28 ASSLRRGGTDTQY
13 TRBJ2-1 TRBV7-8 ASSPRGGSYNEQF
11 TRBJ1-1 TRBV20-1 SAAGPMNTEAF
12 TRBJ2-2 TRBV5-1 ASSPDSDTGELF
11 TRBJ2-7 TRBV7-2 ASSFGTGDEQY
14 TRBJ2-3 TRBV7-9 ASSLGAGGPTDTQY
13 TRBJ1-1 TRBV12-3/TRBV12-4 ASSPLGTANTEAF
14 TRBJ2-3 TRBV7-2 ASSLNPGRYTDTQY
14 TRBJ1-2 TRBV12-3/TRBV12-4 ASSPSGQGRRNGYT
12 TRBJ1-1 TRBV28 ASSPGQASTEAF
12 TRBJ1-2 TRBV5-4 ASSLETRGYGYT
13 TRBJ1-5 TRBV20-1 SARPPGPFNQPQH
14 TRBJ2-5 TRBV5-8 ASSLGRGGLRETQY
11 TRBJ1-1 TRBV15 ATALRGNTEAF
15 TRBJ2-6 TRBV19 ASSISQGAAGANVLT
14 TRBJ1-3 TRBV7-6 ASSLAVGYSGNTIY
13 TRBJ2-3 TRBV19 ASSMGRGGRDTQY
13 TRBJ1-4 TRBV12-3/TRBV12-4 ASSFSSAGGGGLF
9 TRBJ2-7 TRBV29-1 SVAGGYEQY
10 TRBJ1-2 TRBV7-2 ASSLVGGGYT
12 TRBJ2-5 TRBV7-2 ASRRGTSMETQY
11 TRBJ1-3 TRBV7-2 ASSLVVGNTIY
12 TRBJ2-7 TRBV28 ASRFPGSAYEQY
13 TRBJ2-5 TRBV4-2 ASSQDRQGDETQY
13 TRBJ2-1 TRBV7-8 ASSFSYRGANEQF
12 TRBJ2-7 TRBV20-1 SAREDRDSYEQY
13 TRBJ1-4 TRBV4-1 ASSQDRDQVEKLF
12 TRBJ1-1 TRBV11-3 ASSLTGGGAEAF
13 TRBJ2-1 TRBV7-9 ASSIRQGGHNEQF
12 TRBJ2-3 TRBV7-2 ASSTGQRTDTQY
13 TRBJ1-4 TRBV7-2 ASSRVGPMNEKLF
13 TRBJ1-5 TRBV15 ATSSLVRVDRPQH
16 TRBJ1-3 TRBV7-6 ASSHPESRGTAGNTIY
10 TRBJ2-7 TRBV2 ASSEGRSEQY
13 TRBJ2-1 TRBV6-6 ASRNRGGSYNEQF
12 TRBJ2-7 TRBV7-9 ASSLRGSGYEQY
10 TRBJ2-5 TRBV6-2/TRBV6-3 ASGQSPETQY
13 TRBJ2-3 TRBV19 ASSILRGSTDTQY
15 TRBJ2-1 TRBV7-2 ASSPGLSAFSYNEQF
15 TRBJ1-2 TRBV7-8 ASSRGGGTGTNYGYT